The 15 T cell receptor beta chains listed next were all sequenced from one sample in a study of shared clonotypes between healthy human individuals. Terminally differentiated effector memory CD45RA+ cells were excluded by CCR7 positive selection of CD45RO-negative cells. The data were produced by immunoSEQ multiplex PCR, yet TCRdb's version contains in-frame clones alone and is incomplete. Of millions of clones listed, about 92% are singletons. The sequenced sample was naive CD8+ T cells from PBMCs. The receptors originated from a man aged 18-30 years in good health. Some clones in this sample may be carry-over from other donors' samples.

The chain is built from TRBV5-1 and TRBJ2-2; 8 bases agree with TRBD2. The germline CDR1 and CDR2 sequences are SGHRS and YFSETQ. After removal of 10 bases from V and 2 bases from J, the junction contained 4 bases not matched to a gene. This CDR3 region has 13 residues. The CDR3 nucleotides read TGCGCCCCGGGGGGGGGCAACACCGGGGAGCTGTTTTTT. It is translated as CAPGGGNTGELFF.

This clone has just a few counts. This chain uses TRBV6-5 with TRBJ1-1, with TRBD1 matching 7 bases. CDR3 length: 13 residues. V gave up 6 bases and J gave up 6 bases; unmatched junction bases: 7. Looked up from germline, CDR1 is MNHEY and CDR2 is SVGAGI. DNA of the CDR3: TGTGCCAGCAGCATGACAGGGTATGCTGAAGCTTTCTTT. Its protein product is CASSMTGYAEAFF.

This chain joins TRBV6-1 and TRBJ2-7; 7 bases agree with TRBD1. This CDR3 is built from 15 residues. Per the germline V gene, CDR1 is MNHNS and CDR2 is SASEGT. Germline trimming cut 7 bases from V and 4 bases from J; bases unmatched to any gene: 13. CDR3 coding DNA: TGTGCCAGCATTGGGGTAGGGACAGCTGGTTACGAGCAGTACTTC. Translated, it gives CASIGVGTAGYEQYF.

The chain uses TRBV6-6 and TRBJ2-5, with D perhaps being TRBD1 or TRBD2 (5 bases each). This CDR3 has 14 amino acids. Germline values: CDR1 MNHNY, CDR2 SVGAGI (reference sequence). The V end lost 1 base, the J end lost 5 bases, and 11 bases lay between the germline ends. The CDR3 is CASSYYTGQETQYF. CDR3 sequence (DNA): TGTGCCAGCAGTTACTATACGGGGCAGGAGACCCAGTACTTC.

The V and J genes are TRBV28 and TRBJ2-1; D unresolved. The CDR3 extends over 13 amino acids. Germline V gene lookup returns CDR1 MDHEN and CDR2 SYDVKM. V lost 8 bases and J 8 bases, leaving 16 bases between the germline ends. This CDR3 reads CASDRLKSYEQFF. The CDR3 region has the DNA TGTGCCAGCGACCGCCTGAAGTCTTATGAGCAGTTCTTC.

The rearrangement joins TRBV10-2 to TRBJ1-5, with D possibly being TRBD1 (6 bases). V shed 10 bases and J shed 3 bases, with 16 bases lying between them. The CDR3 totals 14 residues. Germline values: CDR1 WSHSY, CDR2 SAAADI. This chain's CDR3 is CATSDSHLNQPQHF. CDR3 in DNA: TGCGCCACCTCGGACAGCCACCTCAATCAGCCCCAGCATTTT.

This chain connects TRBV4-1 to TRBJ2-7; 8 bases line up with TRBD2. The CDR3 has 19 residues. J lost 4 bases, V lost 0 bases, and 17 bases had no gene match. CDR1 is MGHRA and CDR2 is YSYEKL in the germline V gene. CDR3 DNA sequence: TGCGCCAGCAGCCAAGATCCCCGGCTAGCGGGTTCTCCCAGGTACGAGCAGTACTTC. Protein product: CASSQDPRLAGSPRYEQYF.

The rearrangement uses TRBV28 and TRBJ2-7; a possible D gene is TRBD2 (6 bases). Germline V lookup: CDR1 MDHEN, CDR2 SYDVKM. CDR3 length equals 15 residues. The V end lost 5 bases, the J end lost 2 bases, and 16 bases lay between the germline ends. In DNA form, the CDR3 reads TGTGCCAGCAGTAGTTGGGGCGGGACTGCCTACGAGCAGTACTTC. It translates to CASSSWGGTAYEQYF.

This clone was picked up a small number of times. The sample holds other DNA sequences that translate to the same CDR3. The V gene is TRBV6-5, the J gene TRBJ2-1; tentative D call: TRBD2 (7 bases). V was trimmed by 2 bases and J by 7 bases, leaving 12 bases between them. CDR3 length equals 14 residues. The germline gives CDR1 MNHEY, CDR2 SVGAGI. The CDR3, as DNA: TGTGCCAGCAGTTACAGGGGGGGCGGGAATGAGCAGTTCTTC. Protein product: CASSYRGGGNEQFF.

This chain links TRBV5-1 with TRBJ2-1, with TRBD1 identical over 9 bases. Germline CDR1 reads SGHRS; CDR2 reads YFSETQ. V gave up 7 bases and J gave up 7 bases; unmatched junction bases: 12. This CDR3 has 15 residues. The CDR3 reads CASSTPGQGRNEQFF. CDR3 DNA: TGCGCCAGCTCTACGCCGGGACAGGGAAGGAATGAGCAGTTCTTC.

This clone was counted once. V usage is TRBV5-6 and J usage is TRBJ2-7; 7 bases fit TRBD1. The CDR3 runs to 15 residues. V shed 0 bases, J shed 13 bases, and the junction held 16 bases outside the gene matches. CDR1 is SGHDT, CDR2 YYEEEE, per germline. The CDR3 nucleotides read TGTGCCAGCAGCTTGGGGACAGGCTTTTCCCGTCGGACATACTTC. Protein sequence: CASSLGTGFSRRTYF.

V and J are TRBV6-1 and TRBJ2-7; 10 bases map to TRBD1. Trimming took 4 bases from V and 6 from J; bases not matched to a gene: 3. Germline-derived CDR1 and CDR2 are MNHNS and SASEGT. The CDR3 loop spans 13 amino acids. As DNA, the CDR3 is TGTGCCAGCAGTGGCCGGGACAGGGGCGAGCAGTACTTC. It codes for CASSGRDRGEQYF.

The chain joins TRBV5-1 to TRBJ2-7; D gene unclear. V lost 4 bases, J lost 0 bases, and 17 bases lay in between. The CDR3 runs to 16 residues. Germline CDR1 SGHRS, CDR2 YFSETQ. CDR3 sequence: CASSPDFRASSYEQYF. CDR3 coding DNA: TGCGCCAGCAGCCCAGACTTTCGCGCCAGCTCCTACGAGCAGTACTTC.

The chain has TRBV5-1 and TRBJ1-4; D ambiguous. CDR3 length: 14 amino acids. Germline CDR1 and CDR2: SGHRS and YFSETQ. The V end was cut by 4 bases, the J end by 8 bases, with 15 bases between. CDR3 residues: CASSTGPEGEKLFF. In DNA, the CDR3 is TGCGCCAGCAGCACCGGACCGGAAGGGGAAAAACTGTTTTTT. The whole variable domain, remainder taken from reference TRBV5-1 and TRBJ1-4, is KAGVTQTPRYLIKTRGQQVTLSCSPISGHRSVSWYQQTPGQGLQFLFEYFSETQRNKGNFPGRFSGRQFSNSRSEMNVSTLELGDSALYLCASSTGPEGEKLFFGSGTQLSVL.

The chain carries TRBV29-1 and TRBJ2-2; D may be TRBD2 (6 bases). V gave up 5 bases and J gave up 4 bases, with 8 bases separating them. Germline CDR1 reads SQVTM; CDR2 reads ANQGSEA. The CDR3 runs 12 residues. The CDR3 DNA reads as TGCAGCGTTCGGAGGGGCACCGGGGAGCTGTTTTTT. Residues: CSVRRGTGELFF.